One and the same sample provided the 29 T cell receptor beta chains below, sequenced in a study of cytomegalovirus exposure and HLA in healthy donors (dated by TCRdb to the late 2010s). The library relied on the immunoSEQ multiplex PCR assay. For the multiplex PCR, a mixture combining 60 forward primers for TCR Vbeta segments and 13 reverse primers for TCR Jbeta segments was used. TCRdb stores this immuneACCESS table with in-frame sequences only. Part of the clones is absent; in the studies checked, under half of the shortfall reflects unresolved V genes, and no reason is known for the rest. This sample lists approximately 100,000 clones; approximately 82% were detected once. About 1.2% of the sample is in the top ten clones. Sample: PBMCs. All receptors derive from a woman aged 18-30 years in good health and CMV-seronegative.

This clone was seen only a few times. The chain recombines TRBV7-6 with TRBJ1-3, with 11 bases identical to TRBD1. The CDR3 spans 14 residues. CDR1 SGHVS and CDR2 FNYEAQ come from the germline V gene. The trim removed 5 bases at V and 5 bases at J, leaving 2 bases unmatched. DNA for the CDR3: TGTGCCAGCAGCCGGGACAGGGGGAGAAACACCATATATTTT. It encodes CASSRDRGRNTIYF. Looking up the rest from reference TRBV7-6 and TRBJ1-3 gives the full variable domain: GAGVSQSPRYKVTKRGQDVALRCDPISGHVSLYWYRQALGQGPEFLTYFNYEAQQDKSGLPNDRFSAERPEGSISTLTIQRTEQRDSAMYRCASSRDRGRNTIYFGEGSWLTVV.

The chain uses TRBV11-1 and TRBJ2-1; 11 bases are a match to TRBD2. From germline, CDR1 is SGHAT and CDR2 FQDESV (reference sequence). The V and J ends lost 5 bases and 2 bases, in that order; junction bases with no gene match: 5. The CDR3 is 16 residues long. The CDR3 sequence is CASSTVAGGTYNEQFF. The CDR3, as DNA: TGTGCCAGCAGCACCGTAGCGGGGGGGACCTACAATGAGCAGTTCTTC.

This clone was seen a handful of times. The J gene is TRBJ1-2, the V gene TRBV19; D is unresolved. Trimming cost V 3 bases and J 4 bases, with 15 bases left between them. Germline V gives CDR1 LNHDA, CDR2 SQIVND (reference sequence). This CDR3 region has 15 residues. CDR3 sequence (DNA): TGTGCCAGTAGTATGTCAGCGGTCTTCGGCTATGGCTACACCTTC. Translation: CASSMSAVFGYGYTF.

The chain uses TRBV19 and TRBJ1-1, with 7 bases aligning to TRBD1. Germline CDR1 is LNHDA and CDR2 is SQIVND (reference sequence). The CDR3 has 14 amino acids. The ends lost 3 bases at V and 4 bases at J; junction bases unmatched: 5. CDR3 amino acids: CASSMPGQTTEAFF. Written as DNA, the CDR3 is TGTGCCAGTAGTATGCCGGGACAGACCACTGAAGCTTTCTTT.

V is TRBV27 and J is TRBJ2-1; D perhaps matches TRBD2 (5 bases). Trimming removed 5 bases at V and 8 bases at J, with 19 bases between. The CDR3 sequence is 15 residues long. Germline V gene sequence: CDR1 MNHEY, CDR2 SMNVEV (reference sequence). Here the CDR3 reads CASSQRGREQHEQFF. For the CDR3, the DNA is TGTGCCAGCAGTCAACGAGGCCGGGAACAGCATGAGCAGTTCTTC.

The V and J genes are TRBV7-2 and TRBJ2-5, with a weak D call TRBD1 (6 bases). The J call may be faulty, since TRBJ2-7 better matches the DNA end. Germline CDR1 and CDR2: SGHTA and FQGNSA. The CDR3 length is 15 residues. The CDR3 sequence is CASSTAPGHIYEQYF. The CDR3 region has the DNA TGTGCCAGCAGTACCGCCCCGGGACATATTTACGAGCAGTACTTC.

This chain joins TRBV21-1 and TRBJ2-3; no DNA check was done on the table's D call, TRBD1. TRBV21-1 is a recognized pseudogene. The CDR3 has 14 amino acids. The CDR3 sequence is CASSKGTGTDTQYF. CDR3 sequence (DNA): TGTGCCAGCAGCAAAGGGACAGGGACAGATACGCAGTATTTT.

The chain uses TRBV6-1 and TRBJ1-3; tentative D call: TRBD1 (6 bases). The CDR3 loop spans 14 amino acids. Deletions cut 4 bases from V and 5 bases from J, with 12 bases between. Germline V gene lookup returns CDR1 MNHNS and CDR2 SASEGT. The CDR3 region is CASSAHRARNTIYF. The CDR3 DNA reads as TGTGCCAGCAGTGCACACAGGGCCCGAAACACCATATATTTT.

In this sample, this clone turned up a few times. This chain uses TRBV14 with TRBJ2-7; 10 bases line up with TRBD1. The CDR3 length is 20 residues. Germline V lookup: CDR1 SGHDN, CDR2 FVKESK. With V trimmed by 3 bases and J by 3 bases, 20 bases remained unmatched. The DNA for the CDR3 is TGTGCCAGCAGCCACCGATTTAAAGTTGCTCCGGGACAGGGGAACTACGAGCAGTACTTC. It codes for CASSHRFKVAPGQGNYEQYF.

The table lists this clone with a count of one. The rearrangement joins TRBV5-1 to TRBJ2-7; 7 bases line up with TRBD1. The CDR3 is made up of 15 amino acids. The V gene end was trimmed by 0 bases and the J gene end by 3 bases; junction bases not matched to a gene: 6. Per the germline V gene, CDR1 is SGHRS and CDR2 is YFSETQ. CDR3 in DNA: TGCGCCAGCAGCTTGGGTCGCAGGGGGTACTACGAGCAGTACTTC. Translating gives CASSLGRRGYYEQYF.

V is TRBV27 and J is TRBJ1-2, with 7 bases identical to TRBD1. The CDR3 length is 14 residues. Germline V lookup: CDR1 MNHEY, CDR2 SMNVEV (reference sequence). Losses at the gene ends were 0 bases for V and 4 bases for J; bases not matched to a gene: 2. The CDR3 reads CASSLSGQTYGYTF. CDR3 DNA sequence: TGTGCCAGCAGTTTATCGGGACAGACCTATGGCTACACCTTC.

This chain connects TRBV5-6 to TRBJ2-7, with 9 bases aligning to TRBD2. Germline V gives CDR1 SGHDT, CDR2 YYEEEE. V trimming: 7 bases; J trimming: 2 bases; junction bases outside the gene matches: 10. The CDR3 spans 15 residues. This CDR3 reads CASVQRAGGPYEQYF. The CDR3 DNA reads TGTGCCAGCGTACAACGAGCGGGAGGACCCTACGAGCAGTACTTC. Using reference TRBV5-6 and TRBJ2-7 for the parts outside the CDR3, the full variable domain is DAGVTQSPTHLIKTRGQQVTLRCSPKSGHDTVSWYQQALGQGPQFIFQYYEEEERQRGNFPDRFSGHQFPNYSSELNVNALLLGDSALYLCASVQRAGGPYEQYFGPGTRLTVT.

The rearrangement links TRBV10-2 to TRBJ2-3, with TRBD1 matching 9 bases. V gave up 4 bases and J gave up 2 bases; unmatched junction bases: 4. The CDR3 covers 15 residues. CDR1 and CDR2 from the germline V gene are WSHSY and SAAADI. As DNA, the CDR3 is TGCGCCAGCAGTGTAACAGGGGGCGTCACAGATACGCAGTATTTT. This codes for CASSVTGGVTDTQYF.

The sample holds one count of this clone. The chain carries TRBV28 and TRBJ2-5; D might be TRBD2 (6 bases). Trimming stripped 5 bases from V and 2 bases from J, with 12 bases between. The CDR3 length is 14 residues. Germline V gene sequence: CDR1 MDHEN, CDR2 SYDVKM. CDR3 coding DNA: TGTGCCAGCAGTCTCAGGAGGGTACAAGAGACCCAGTACTTC. It codes for CASSLRRVQETQYF.

This chain links TRBV27 with TRBJ2-1, with 9 bases lining up with TRBD2. J gave up 2 bases and V 6 bases, and 5 bases lay outside the gene matches. The CDR3 sequence is 15 residues long. Germline V gene sequence: CDR1 MNHEY, CDR2 SMNVEV (reference sequence). The CDR3 nucleotides read TGTGCCAGCAGCTATAGCGGGAGTCCCTACAATGAGCAGTTCTTC. Its translation: CASSYSGSPYNEQFF.

The V call is TRBV5-1, the J call TRBJ1-4; 9 bases map to TRBD1. Unmatched junction bases numbered 8, after V lost 4 bases and J lost 4 bases. CDR1 and CDR2 from the germline V gene are SGHRS and YFSETQ. The CDR3 sequence is 16 residues long. CDR3 region: CASSGAGDRVNEKLFF. The CDR3 DNA follows: TGCGCCAGCAGCGGAGCCGGGGACAGGGTTAATGAAAAACTGTTTTTT.

The rearrangement uses TRBV2 and TRBJ2-5; 12 bases map to TRBD2. Germline assignment: CDR1 SNHLY and CDR2 FYNNEI. This CDR3 is 17 amino acids long. The V gene end was trimmed by 6 bases and the J gene end by 2 bases; junction bases not matched to a gene: 10. The CDR3 here is CASRKEGLAGGQETQYF. CDR3 DNA sequence: TGTGCCAGCAGAAAAGAGGGACTAGCGGGTGGACAAGAGACCCAGTACTTC.

The rearrangement uses TRBV19 and TRBJ2-7; D is unresolved. Germline loops: CDR1 LNHDA, CDR2 SQIVND (reference sequence). V dropped 5 bases and J dropped 2 bases, with 10 bases sitting between them. This CDR3 has 13 amino acids. The CDR3 nucleotides are TGTGCCAGTAGTTTGGCTGAAACCTACGAGCAGTACTTC. Its translation is CASSLAETYEQYF.

The J gene is TRBJ2-3, the V gene TRBV27, with 10 bases that match TRBD1. Looked up from germline, CDR1 is MNHEY and CDR2 is SMNVEV (reference sequence). The V gene end was trimmed by 5 bases and the J gene end by 4 bases; junction bases not matched to a gene: 3. The CDR3 sequence is 14 residues long. The CDR3 nucleotides are TGTGCCAGCAGTCTGGGACAGGGGTCAGATACGCAGTATTTT. Residues: CASSLGQGSDTQYF.

The chain links TRBV6-5 to TRBJ2-7; D is unresolved. V dropped 6 bases and J dropped 2 bases, with 8 bases sitting between them. The CDR3 is 12 residues long. Germline V CDR1 and CDR2: MNHEY, SVGAGI. CDR3 sequence reads: CASRQSTYEQYF. CDR3 nucleotides: TGTGCCAGCAGACAGAGCACCTACGAGCAGTACTTC.

The chain uses TRBV7-2 and TRBJ1-1; the match to TRBD1 covers 8 bases. The germline V gene has CDR1 SGHTA and CDR2 FQGNSA. CDR3 length: 13 amino acids. With V trimmed by 5 bases and J by 5 bases, 4 bases remained unmatched. CDR3 amino acids: CASSVQGGTEAFF. The DNA of the CDR3 is TGTGCCAGCAGCGTACAGGGGGGGACTGAAGCTTTCTTT.

The V gene is TRBV4-2, the J gene TRBJ2-7; the D gene is possibly TRBD2 (6 bases). This CDR3 has 16 residues. Looked up from germline, CDR1 is LGHNA and CDR2 is YNFKEQ. Trimming took off 1 base at V and 0 bases at J, with 13 bases between the two ends. The chain's CDR3 is CASSQGRRGDSYEQYF. CDR3 DNA sequence: TGTGCCAGCAGCCAAGGAAGGCGGGGAGACTCCTACGAGCAGTACTTC.

This clone has only a few counts. This sequence joins TRBV7-6 and TRBJ2-6, with D tentatively TRBD1 (6 bases). The length of the CDR3 is 18 residues. Trimming stripped 0 bases from V and 0 bases from J, with 12 bases between. From germline, CDR1 is SGHVS and CDR2 FNYEAQ. The CDR3 DNA reads TGTGCCAGCAGCTTAGCGTACAGGGCGAGCTCTGGGGCCAACGTCCTGACTTTC. Its protein is CASSLAYRASSGANVLTF.

V gene TRBV18 combines with J gene TRBJ1-1, with D unresolved. The CDR3 runs 14 residues. Germline lookup yields CDR1 KGHSH and CDR2 LQKENI. With 6 bases removed from V and 1 base from J, the gap between germline ends came to 12 bases. The CDR3 DNA sequence: TGTGCCAGCTCCGACGGGGTTACGAACACTGAAGCTTTCTTT. This translates into CASSDGVTNTEAFF.

The rearrangement joins TRBV7-9 to TRBJ2-1; D is perhaps TRBD2 (5 bases). Between the trimmed V and J ends, which lost 3 bases and 0 bases, there was a span of 9 bases. CDR1 is SEHNR and CDR2 is FQNEAQ in the germline V gene (reference sequence). The CDR3 totals 15 residues. DNA of the CDR3: TGTGCCAGCAGCTTTCGGGGAGCCTCCTACAATGAGCAGTTCTTC. It yields the protein CASSFRGASYNEQFF.

The V gene is TRBV11-2, the J gene TRBJ2-5; 10 nucleotides align to TRBD2. CDR3 length equals 14 residues. J gave up 1 base and V 9 bases, and 5 bases lay outside the gene matches. Germline CDR1 is SGHAT and CDR2 is FQNNGV. The CDR3 nucleotides read TGTGCCAGTCGGAGCGGGAGGGCCCAAGAGACCCAGTACTTC. Its protein product is CASRSGRAQETQYF.

The chain carries TRBV11-2 and TRBJ1-1; 11 bases align to TRBD1. CDR1 SGHAT and CDR2 FQNNGV come from the germline V gene. Trimming removed 4 bases from V and 3 bases from J; junction bases left unmatched: 13. This CDR3 comprises 18 residues. The CDR3 DNA follows: TGTGCCAGCAGCTATGATAAGGACAGGGGGCGAATCTACACTGAAGCTTTCTTT. Translation: CASSYDKDRGRIYTEAFF. The full variable domain, with the rest looked up from reference TRBV11-2 and TRBJ1-1, is EAGVAQSPRYKIIEKRQSVAFWCNPISGHATLYWYQQILGQGPKLLIQFQNNGVVDDSQLPKDRFSAERLKGVDSTLKIQPAKLEDSAVYLCASSYDKDRGRIYTEAFFGQGTRLTVV.

This rearrangement joins TRBV11-3 to TRBJ2-3; TRBD2 matches at 7 bases. CDR1 is SGHNT and CDR2 is YENEEA in the germline V gene. The CDR3 extends over 18 amino acids. Unmatched junction bases numbered 18, after V lost 5 bases and J lost 4 bases. In DNA, the CDR3 is TGTGCCAGCAGCGCTAGCGGAGACAGCCACCTAGACCCAGATACGCAGTATTTT. It translates to CASSASGDSHLDPDTQYF.

J is TRBJ2-5 and V is TRBV2; TRBD2 matches at 9 bases. V gave up 7 bases and J gave up 5 bases; unmatched junction bases: 8. Germline V lookup: CDR1 SNHLY, CDR2 FYNNEI. This CDR3 spans 14 amino acids. This CDR3 is CASKGGGAVETQYF. The CDR3 nucleotides are TGTGCCAGCAAGGGCGGGGGGGCGGTGGAGACCCAGTACTTC.